This is a list of T cell receptor beta chains from one sample in a study of blood T cell repertoires in COVID-19. Sequencing was performed with immunoSEQ multiplex PCR; in TCRdb, only in-frame clones are kept and a portion is missing. The sample includes about 88,000 clones, more than 85% of them seen just once. Input material: peripheral blood. Receptor source: a man between 60 and 70 years old with acute or convalescent COVID-19. Both conserved end residues are part of each CDR3. Each record gives: D gene, V gene, clone size, J gene, CDR3 protein, CDR3 DNA. A D gene is named only where the DNA matches it firmly. Part of the rows lack a size; the others show once, few, many or a class for expanded clones.

D: NA; V: TRBV28; size: NA; J: TRBJ1-1; CDR3: CASSPPGRTEAFF; DNA: TGTGCCAGCAGTCCTCCAGGGAGGACTGAAGCTTTCTTT
D: NA; V: TRBV9; size: NA; J: TRBJ2-5; CDR3: CASSVDMQETQYF; DNA: TGTGCCAGCAGCGTAGATATGCAAGAGACCCAGTACTTC
D: TRBD2; V: TRBV19; size: NA; J: TRBJ2-1; CDR3: CASSLAGGGYNEQFF; DNA: TGTGCCAGTAGTCTAGCGGGAGGGGGCTACAATGAGCAGTTCTTC
D: TRBD1; V: TRBV6-5; size: NA; J: TRBJ1-4; CDR3: CASRRTGVEKLFF; DNA: TGTGCCAGCAGAAGGACAGGGGTTGAAAAACTGTTTTTT
D: NA; V: TRBV6-4; size: NA; J: TRBJ2-7; CDR3: CASSVRLAVHEQYF; DNA: TGTGCCAGCTCGGTAAGATTAGCGGTCCACGAGCAGTACTTC
D: TRBD2; V: TRBV18; size: NA; J: TRBJ2-3; CDR3: CASSPLKTSGGGQDTQYF; DNA: TGTGCCAGCTCACCACTCAAGACTAGCGGAGGGGGGCAAGATACGCAGTATTTT
D: NA; V: TRBV7-2; size: NA; J: TRBJ1-1; CDR3: CASSLGSGLLTEAFF; DNA: TGTGCCAGCAGCTTAGGTTCCGGACTGTTGACTGAAGCTTTCTTT
D: TRBD1; V: TRBV19; size: few; J: TRBJ2-7; CDR3: CASSRVDRGINSYEQYF; DNA: TGTGCCAGTAGTAGGGTCGACAGGGGAATAAATTCCTACGAGCAGTACTTC
D: TRBD1; V: TRBV28; size: NA; J: TRBJ1-5; CDR3: CASRLSGTGQPQHF; DNA: TGTGCCAGCAGGTTGAGTGGGACAGGGCAGCCCCAGCATTTT
D: NA; V: TRBV27; size: NA; J: TRBJ2-2; CDR3: CASRTYTGELFF; DNA: TGTGCCAGCAGGACTTACACCGGGGAGCTGTTTTTT
D: NA; V: TRBV4-2; size: few; J: TRBJ2-7; CDR3: CASSQAGEQYF; DNA: TGTGCCAGCAGCCAAGCCGGCGAGCAGTACTTC
D: NA; V: TRBV3-1/TRBV3-2; size: NA; J: TRBJ1-5; CDR3: CASSQGLEMNQPQHF; DNA: TGTGCCAGCAGCCAAGGGTTAGAGATGAATCAGCCCCAGCATTTT
D: NA; V: TRBV24-1; size: once; J: TRBJ2-3; CDR3: CATSDAAVSTDTQYF; DNA: TGTGCCACCAGTGATGCGGCCGTCAGCACAGATACGCAGTATTTT
D: TRBD2; V: TRBV7-2; size: NA; J: TRBJ2-1; CDR3: CASSLYSGGDEQFF; DNA: TGTGCCAGCAGCTTATATTCGGGGGGGGATGAGCAGTTCTTC
D: NA; V: TRBV19; size: NA; J: TRBJ1-1; CDR3: CASSIGGRRNTEAFF; DNA: TGTGCCAGTAGTATCGGTGGGAGGAGGAACACTGAAGCTTTCTTT
D: NA; V: TRBV7-3; size: NA; J: TRBJ1-1; CDR3: CASSLTGLQGETEAFF; DNA: TGTGCCAGCAGCTTAACAGGATTGCAGGGTGAAACTGAAGCTTTCTTT
D: NA; V: TRBV4-2; size: NA; J: TRBJ1-1; CDR3: CASSPAGRETEAFF; DNA: TGTGCCAGCAGCCCCGCGGGGCGAGAAACTGAAGCTTTCTTT
D: TRBD1; V: TRBV7-3; size: NA; J: TRBJ2-2; CDR3: CASSPTGPNTGELFF; DNA: TGTGCCAGCAGCCCGACAGGGCCGAACACCGGGGAGCTGTTTTTT
D: NA; V: TRBV5-6; size: NA; J: TRBJ2-3; CDR3: CASSLNRGTDTQYF; DNA: TGTGCCAGCAGCCTAAACAGGGGCACAGATACGCAGTATTTT
D: TRBD2; V: TRBV9; size: NA; J: TRBJ2-1; CDR3: CASSPGTSGNDEQFF; DNA: TGTGCCAGCAGCCCCGGGACTAGCGGAAACGATGAGCAGTTCTTC
D: TRBD2; V: TRBV20-1; size: NA; J: TRBJ2-7; CDR3: CSASGGRYEQYF; DNA: TGCAGTGCTAGTGGCGGGAGGTACGAGCAGTACTTC
D: NA; V: TRBV5-1; size: once; J: TRBJ2-1; CDR3: CASSLVQQPYNEQFF; DNA: TGCGCCAGCAGCTTGGTACAGCAACCCTACAATGAGCAGTTCTTC
D: NA; V: TRBV7-8; size: NA; J: TRBJ1-3; CDR3: CASSLPGTPGAGNTIYF; DNA: TGTGCCAGCAGCTTACCCGGGACACCAGGGGCAGGAAACACCATATATTTT
D: NA; V: TRBV14; size: NA; J: TRBJ2-3; CDR3: CASSPDTYTDTQYF; DNA: TGTGCCAGCAGCCCGGACACCTACACAGATACGCAGTATTTT
D: TRBD1; V: TRBV25-1; size: NA; J: TRBJ1-6; CDR3: CASKQGNNSPLHF; DNA: TGTGCCAGCAAACAGGGGAATAATTCACCCCTCCACTTT
D: TRBD2; V: TRBV5-1; size: NA; J: TRBJ2-7; CDR3: CASSLSSWGGVYEQYF; DNA: TGCGCCAGCAGCTTGAGCTCGTGGGGAGGGGTCTACGAGCAGTACTTC
D: TRBD2; V: TRBV6-2/TRBV6-3; size: NA; J: TRBJ2-3; CDR3: CASSGLAGAADTQYF; DNA: TGTGCCAGCAGTGGACTAGCGGGAGCTGCAGATACGCAGTATTTT
D: TRBD2; V: TRBV28; size: NA; J: TRBJ2-5; CDR3: CASSLALAGGETQYF; DNA: TGTGCCAGCAGTTTAGCGCTAGCGGGAGGAGAGACCCAGTACTTC
D: TRBD2; V: TRBV3-1/TRBV3-2; size: once; J: TRBJ2-3; CDR3: CASSYRLAGGTPDTQYF; DNA: TGTGCCAGCAGCTACAGGCTAGCGGGAGGTACGCCAGATACGCAGTATTTT
D: TRBD2; V: TRBV7-2; size: NA; J: TRBJ2-1; CDR3: CASSLGTSGTGRFF; DNA: TGTGCCAGCAGCTTAGGGACTAGCGGGACAGGTCGGTTCTTC
D: TRBD1; V: TRBV28; size: NA; J: TRBJ2-3; CDR3: CASSLDRASTDTQYF; DNA: TGTGCCAGCAGTTTAGACAGGGCTAGCACAGATACGCAGTATTTT
D: NA; V: TRBV28; size: NA; J: TRBJ2-1; CDR3: CATTLTDPTDSNEQFF; DNA: TGTGCCACCACCTTAACCGACCCCACCGACAGCAATGAGCAGTTCTTC
D: TRBD2; V: TRBV20-1; size: NA; J: TRBJ2-5; CDR3: CSASNSGRSQETQYF; DNA: TGCAGTGCTAGTAACAGCGGGAGGAGTCAAGAGACCCAGTACTTC
D: NA; V: TRBV18; size: NA; J: TRBJ1-5; CDR3: CASSPTHNQPQHF; DNA: TGTGCCAGCTCACCGACTCACAATCAGCCCCAGCATTTT
D: NA; V: TRBV7-3; size: NA; J: TRBJ2-1; CDR3: CASSSRTGRDEQFF; DNA: TGTGCCAGCAGCTCCCGGACAGGGAGGGATGAGCAGTTCTTC
D: NA; V: TRBV19; size: NA; J: TRBJ1-1; CDR3: CASSGRPENTEAFF; DNA: TGTGCCAGTAGTGGGAGACCGGAAAACACTGAAGCTTTCTTT
D: TRBD1; V: TRBV7-2; size: NA; J: TRBJ1-6; CDR3: CASSLVTGRSYNSPLHF; DNA: TGTGCCAGCAGCTTAGTGACAGGGCGCTCCTATAATTCACCCCTCCACTTT
D: NA; V: TRBV5-5; size: NA; J: TRBJ1-5; CDR3: CASSFSYRDNQPQHF; DNA: TGTGCCAGCAGCTTCTCGTACAGGGACAATCAGCCCCAGCATTTT
D: NA; V: TRBV7-9; size: few; J: TRBJ2-2; CDR3: CASSPREVSTGELFF; DNA: TGTGCCAGCAGCCCTCGAGAGGTATCGACCGGGGAGCTGTTTTTT
D: NA; V: TRBV5-1; size: few; J: TRBJ1-3; CDR3: CASSQQGGYSGNTIYF; DNA: TGCGCCAGCAGCCAACAGGGTGGGTACTCTGGAAACACCATATATTTT
D: NA; V: TRBV5-1; size: NA; J: TRBJ2-3; CDR3: CASSLATASTDTQYF; DNA: TGCGCCAGCAGCTTGGCCACAGCTAGCACAGATACGCAGTATTTT
D: NA; V: TRBV7-2; size: NA; J: TRBJ2-7; CDR3: CASSLVRDPSYEQYF; DNA: TGTGCCAGCAGCTTAGTGCGGGACCCCTCCTACGAGCAGTACTTC
D: TRBD1; V: TRBV6-5; size: NA; J: TRBJ1-1; CDR3: CASSSQGARTEAFF; DNA: TGTGCCAGCAGTTCACAGGGGGCTCGCACTGAAGCTTTCTTT
D: TRBD2; V: TRBV19; size: NA; J: TRBJ2-5; CDR3: CASSPRGSGGETQYF; DNA: TGTGCCAGTAGCCCACGGGGTAGCGGGGGGGAGACCCAGTACTTC
D: NA; V: TRBV24-1; size: NA; J: TRBJ2-4; CDR3: CATSDFGLIQYF; DNA: TGTGCCACCAGTGATTTTGGACTTATTCAGTACTTC
D: TRBD2; V: TRBV2; size: NA; J: TRBJ2-7; CDR3: CASSEFREASYEQYF; DNA: TGTGCCAGCAGTGAATTTCGGGAGGCCTCCTACGAGCAGTACTTC
D: TRBD1; V: TRBV19; size: once; J: TRBJ1-5; CDR3: CASSIGEGQGNQPQHF; DNA: TGTGCCAGTAGTATAGGTGAGGGACAGGGAAATCAGCCCCAGCATTTT
D: TRBD1; V: TRBV28; size: NA; J: TRBJ2-7; CDR3: CASSPGTGVPYEQYF; DNA: TGTGCCAGCAGTCCCGGGACAGGGGTCCCCTACGAGCAGTACTTC
D: NA; V: TRBV6-1; size: once; J: TRBJ2-7; CDR3: CASSEAHQGSYEQYF; DNA: TGTGCCAGCAGTGAAGCTCACCAGGGTTCCTACGAGCAGTACTTC
D: NA; V: TRBV7-9; size: once; J: TRBJ1-4; CDR3: CASSLVDSNEKLFF; DNA: TGTGCCAGCAGCTTAGTGGACAGTAATGAAAAACTGTTTTTT
D: NA; V: TRBV2; size: NA; J: TRBJ2-7; CDR3: CASTKGDEQYF; DNA: TGTGCCAGCACTAAGGGGGACGAGCAGTACTTC
D: TRBD1; V: TRBV12-3/TRBV12-4; size: NA; J: TRBJ2-7; CDR3: CASSSTGPHEQYF; DNA: TGTGCCAGCAGTTCGACAGGGCCCCACGAGCAGTACTTC
D: TRBD1; V: TRBV2; size: once; J: TRBJ1-2; CDR3: CASSDPRTGGAEAHGYTF; DNA: TGTGCCAGCAGTGATCCCCGGACAGGGGGCGCCGAGGCCCATGGCTACACCTTC